This T cell receptor (beta chain) derives from a study of shared clonotypes between healthy human individuals. Whole-study context: The donor group consisted of two women and a few men, aged 18 to 49.

Several immunoSEQ plates received, in even portions, the genomic DNA of each subset. Repertoires were generated with immunoSEQ multiplex PCR, while TCRdb's copy carries only in-frame clones and drops some. Of fewer than 2.5 million clones listed, approximately 94% were seen once; the top ten hold around 0.4%. V lost 8 bases, J lost 2 bases, and 7 bases lay in between. Germline CDR1 MNHNS, CDR2 SASEGT. The CDR3 is 11 amino acids. Only Caucasian adults living in Nashville, Tennessee served as donors. This receptor was taken from a man aged 18 to 35 in good health. Some clones in this sample may be carry-over from other donors' samples. The chain recombines TRBV6-1 with TRBJ2-7; D gene uncertain. Sequencing input: naive CD4+ T cells from PBMCs. Indicated subset: CD45RA+ positively selected. CDR3: CASLETYEQYF. The DNA of the CDR3 is TGTGCCAGCCTCGAGACCTACGAGCAGTACTTC.